The rows below give T cell receptor beta chains drawn from one sample of a study of early T cells in non-severe SARS-CoV-2 infection. In TCRdb, the 5' RACE reads were re-called with MiXCR into one record per CDR3 protein. The data contain 80,000 to 100,000 distinct CDR3 sequences, around 12% of them seen just once; the ten biggest clones take up about 6.5%. Sequenced sample: whole blood. The source of these receptors is an adult who was a healthcare worker with PCR-confirmed SARS-CoV-2 infection or an uninfected control (not recorded which). CDR3s include the opening cysteine and the closing phenylalanine or tryptophan. The D gene is left open where the match is weak. Size is stated for part of the rows, as once, few or many counts, or as a class when the clone is expanded.

cdr3_aa cdr3_nt j_call clone_size v_call d_call
CASNHLQVYNSPLHF TGTGCCAGCAACCATCTCCAGGTCTATAATTCACCCCTCCACTTT TRBJ1-6 many TRBV3-1 -
CASSLAVGSTDTQYF TGCGCCAGCAGCTTGGCCGTTGGTAGCACAGATACGCAGTATTTT TRBJ2-3 - TRBV5-1 -
CASSLGGSKFF TGTGCCAGCAGCTTAGGGGGTTCCAAGTTCTTC TRBJ2-1 many TRBV7-9 -
CASSLAYRGYEQYF TGCGCCAGCAGCTTGGCTTACAGAGGCTACGAGCAGTACTTC TRBJ2-7 few TRBV5-1 -
CASSRGGTEAFF TGTGCCAGCAGCAGGGGGGGGACTGAAGCTTTCTTT TRBJ1-1 - TRBV12-3/TRBV12-4 TRBD1
CASRSPPNTEAFF TGTGCCAGCAGGTCCCCTCCGAACACTGAAGCTTTCTTT TRBJ1-1 - TRBV2 -
CASSLMDLNTEAFF TGCGCCAGCAGCTTGATGGATTTGAACACTGAAGCTTTCTTT TRBJ1-1 many TRBV5-1 -
CASSPGLAETNEQFF TGTGCCAGCAGCCCCGGACTAGCGGAGACCAATGAGCAGTTCTTC TRBJ2-1 few TRBV5-6 TRBD2
CASSYLLEAFF TGTGCCAGCAGTTACCTCCTTGAAGCTTTCTTT TRBJ1-1 many TRBV6-5 -
CATSGTSGSLDEQYF TGTGCCACCAGTGGGACTAGCGGATCCCTGGACGAGCAGTACTTC TRBJ2-7 few TRBV24-1 TRBD2
CASSAGLLGRSEKLFF TGTGCCAGCTCGGCCGGGCTCCTCGGGAGAAGCGAAAAACTGTTTTTT TRBJ1-4 few TRBV18 -
CASSTTGTGVEQYF TGTGCCAGCAGCACCACCGGGACAGGGGTCGAGCAGTACTTC TRBJ2-7 - TRBV9 TRBD1
CASSSTSGRAMSYNEQFF TGTGCCAGCAGCTCGACTAGCGGGAGGGCCATGAGCTACAATGAGCAGTTCTTC TRBJ2-1 many TRBV7-9 TRBD2
CASSQWTGDEKLFF TGCGCCAGCAGCCAATGGACAGGGGACGAAAAACTGTTTTTT TRBJ1-4 few TRBV4-3 TRBD1
CATSREQNSNQPQHF TGTGCCACCTCCCGGGAACAGAATAGCAATCAGCCCCAGCATTTT TRBJ1-5 - TRBV4-2 -
CSARGNPQGFYAEAFF TGCAGTGCTAGAGGGAACCCACAGGGTTTTTACGCTGAAGCTTTCTTT TRBJ1-1 - TRBV20-1 -
CASSQQGGKETQYF TGTGCCAGCAGTCAACAGGGGGGAAAAGAGACCCAGTACTTC TRBJ2-5 - TRBV7-2 TRBD1
CASSRRGLGEKLFF TGTGCCAGCAGCCGGAGGGGGCTAGGTGAAAAACTGTTTTTT TRBJ1-4 few TRBV3-1 TRBD1
CASSQAGASRNEQFF TGTGCCAGCAGCCAAGCCGGAGCCTCGCGGAATGAGCAGTTCTTC TRBJ2-1 few TRBV4-2 -
CASRTSWNRGWTSGIYQETQYF TGTGCCAGCAGGACAAGTTGGAATAGGGGGTGGACTAGCGGCATCTACCAAGAGACCCAGTACTTC TRBJ2-5 many TRBV28 TRBD2
CASSPWTGEGDTEAFF TGTGCCAGCAGCCCATGGACAGGGGAGGGGGACACTGAAGCTTTCTTT TRBJ1-1 many TRBV7-3 TRBD1
CASSPGRAGEQYF TGTGCCAGCAGCCCCGGCAGAGCGGGGGAGCAGTACTTC TRBJ2-7 - TRBV16 TRBD2
CASSSRQGEDGEKLFF TGTGCCAGCAGCTCTCGACAGGGTGAGGACGGTGAAAAACTGTTTTTT TRBJ1-4 - TRBV7-6 TRBD1
CASRTGGNEQFF TGTGCCAGCAGAACCGGGGGCAATGAGCAGTTCTTC TRBJ2-1 - TRBV6-2/TRBV6-3 -
CASSPGTGFRANVLTF TGCGCCAGCAGCCCCGGGACAGGGTTTCGCGCCAACGTCCTGACTTTC TRBJ2-6 many TRBV5-1 TRBD1
CASSALASGIPNEQFF TGCGCCAGCAGCGCCCTGGCGAGCGGGATCCCCAATGAGCAGTTCTTC TRBJ2-1 - TRBV10-1 TRBD2
CASSYYGTGGTDTQYF TGTGCCAGCAGTTACTACGGGACAGGGGGCACAGATACGCAGTATTTT TRBJ2-3 - TRBV6-5 TRBD1
CASSQEEQLAGDTQYF TGCGCCAGCAGCCAAGAGGAGCAACTAGCGGGAGATACGCAGTATTTT TRBJ2-3 - TRBV4-3 TRBD2
CASSPDRGRRETQYF TGTGCCAGTAGTCCGGACAGGGGGCGGCGGGAGACCCAGTACTTC TRBJ2-5 few TRBV19 TRBD1
CAISLAGGNGEQFF TGTGCCATCAGTTTAGCGGGAGGGAACGGTGAGCAGTTCTTC TRBJ2-1 many TRBV10-3 TRBD2
CASSPRGGETQYF TGTGCCAGCTCACCACGGGGCGGGGAGACCCAGTACTTC TRBJ2-5 many TRBV18 -
CASTMRGQGARENIQYF TGTGCCAGCACTATGCGTGGACAGGGGGCAAGGGAAAACATTCAGTACTTC TRBJ2-4 many TRBV6-1 TRBD1
CASSMGGINIQYF TGTGCCAGTAGTATGGGAGGAATAAACATTCAGTACTTC TRBJ2-4 many TRBV19 -
CATSLAGEGGNEQFF TGTGCCACCTCACTAGCGGGAGAGGGAGGCAATGAGCAGTTCTTC TRBJ2-1 few TRBV10-3 TRBD2
CASSREGNEQFF TGTGCCAGCAGCCGTGAGGGCAATGAGCAGTTCTTC TRBJ2-1 - TRBV3-1 -
CSARDRSDIQYF TGCAGTGCTAGAGATCGAAGCGACATTCAGTACTTC TRBJ2-4 many TRBV20-1 -
CASSLSQGASNQPQHF TGTGCCAGCAGCCTATCACAGGGGGCAAGCAATCAGCCCCAGCATTTT TRBJ1-5 few TRBV4-2 TRBD1
CAISESARANTGELFF TGTGCCATCAGTGAGTCGGCAAGGGCGAACACCGGGGAGCTGTTTTTT TRBJ2-2 many TRBV10-3 -
CASSHLLESSYNEQFF TGCGCCAGCAGCCACTTACTAGAGAGCTCCTACAATGAGCAGTTCTTC TRBJ2-1 few TRBV4-3 -
CASSQGSYNEQFF TGTGCCAGCAGCCAAGGCTCCTACAATGAGCAGTTCTTC TRBJ2-1 many TRBV3-1 -
CSGLAELSYEQYF TGCAGTGGTCTAGCGGAACTTTCCTACGAGCAGTACTTC TRBJ2-7 - TRBV20-1 TRBD2
CASASSPSGRAYEQYF TGTGCCAGCGCTTCCTCCCCTAGCGGGAGAGCCTACGAGCAGTACTTC TRBJ2-7 few TRBV7-8 TRBD2
CACLGQETPYEQYF TGCGCCTGTCTAGGGCAGGAGACCCCCTACGAGCAGTACTTC TRBJ2-7 - TRBV10-1 -
CASSQVWGEAKNIQYF TGCGCCAGCAGCCAAGTCTGGGGGGAAGCCAAAAACATTCAGTACTTC TRBJ2-4 - TRBV4-1 -
CASRPDSGSLETQYF TGTGCCAGCAGGCCAGACAGCGGGAGTTTAGAGACCCAGTACTTC TRBJ2-5 many TRBV7-8 TRBD2